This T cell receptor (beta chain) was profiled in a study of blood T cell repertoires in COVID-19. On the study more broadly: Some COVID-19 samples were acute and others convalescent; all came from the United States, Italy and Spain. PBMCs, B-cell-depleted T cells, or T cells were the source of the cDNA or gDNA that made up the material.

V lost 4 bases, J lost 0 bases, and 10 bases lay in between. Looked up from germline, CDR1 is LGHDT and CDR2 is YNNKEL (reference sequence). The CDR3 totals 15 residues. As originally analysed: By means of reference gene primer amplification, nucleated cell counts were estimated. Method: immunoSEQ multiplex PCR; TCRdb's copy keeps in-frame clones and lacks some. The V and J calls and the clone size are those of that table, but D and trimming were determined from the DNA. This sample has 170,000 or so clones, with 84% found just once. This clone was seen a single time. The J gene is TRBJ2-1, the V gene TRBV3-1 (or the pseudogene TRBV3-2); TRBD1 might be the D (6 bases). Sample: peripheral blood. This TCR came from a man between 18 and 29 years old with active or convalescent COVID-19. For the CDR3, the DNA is TGTGCCAGCAGCCGACAGACAGGCTCCTACAATGAGCAGTTCTTC. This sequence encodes CASSRQTGSYNEQFF.